Described below is a single TCR beta chain sequence and its context. The antigen is undetermined. The PCR ran on 60 Vbeta and 13 Jbeta primers. Measured with immunoSEQ multiplex PCR; TCRdb has only the in-frame clones, and not every one. The table records about 140,000 clones, around 84% of them present only once. CDR1 is SGHTA, CDR2 FQGNSA, per germline. The CDR3 contains 16 residues. V gave up 5 bases and J gave up 2 bases; unmatched junction bases: 10. The data were obtained in a study of cytomegalovirus exposure and HLA in healthy donors. Broader study findings: The CMV antigen specificity of a few CMV-associated chains was confirmed through in vitro analysis. The study flagged some 170 TCR beta chains as cytomegalovirus-associated.

The chain joins TRBV7-2 to TRBJ2-7; 9 nucleotides align to TRBD1. Material: PBMCs. This sequence originates from a man in his fifties in good health and CMV-seronegative. CDR3 in amino acids: CASSAAGTGTPYEQYF. In nucleotides, the CDR3 is TGTGCCAGCAGCGCCGCCGGGACAGGGACACCCTACGAGCAGTACTTC.